Below are 6 T cell receptor beta chains sequenced from a single sample in a study of cytomegalovirus exposure and HLA in healthy donors. A multiplex PCR was run with 60 Vbeta primers and 13 Jbeta primers. Data came from immunoSEQ multiplex PCR; TCRdb stores just in-frame clones and leaves some out. The sample consists of 170,000 or so clones, 65% to 85% of them appearing once. Sample: PBMCs. These receptors all stem from a woman aged 45-65 years in good health and CMV-seropositive.

This sequence joins TRBV29-1 and TRBJ1-2; TRBD1 aligns across 9 bases. This CDR3 has 16 amino acids. Germline CDR1 SQVTM, CDR2 ANQGSEA. The V gene end was trimmed by 7 bases and the J gene end by 5 bases; junction bases not matched to a gene: 17. CDR3 DNA: TGCAGCGCCGAACGGGACAGGGACCCTTCAAATTATGGCTACACCTTC. Amino acid sequence: CSAERDRDPSNYGYTF.

The V and J genes are TRBV13 and TRBJ1-4; D perhaps matches TRBD1 (5 bases). The germline gives CDR1 PRHDT, CDR2 FYEKMQ (reference sequence). V lost 5 bases to trimming and J lost 8 bases, with 12 bases between them. This CDR3 has 13 residues. The CDR3 region is CASSLDRGEKLFF. In nucleotides, the CDR3 is TGTGCCAGCAGCCTCGACCGGGGGGAAAAACTGTTTTTT.

The V gene is TRBV14, the J gene TRBJ1-6; weak D call: TRBD1 (5 bases). Germline CDR1 SGHDN, CDR2 FVKESK. The CDR3 is 15 residues long. Trimming took 4 bases from V and 7 from J, leaving 14 bases between them. DNA of the CDR3: TGTGCCAGCAGCCTGTACGGGGGGATCAATTCACCCCTCCACTTT. It encodes CASSLYGGINSPLHF.

J is TRBJ2-7 and V is TRBV14; D is possibly TRBD1 (6 bases). Germline loops: CDR1 SGHDN, CDR2 FVKESK. The CDR3 is made up of 15 amino acids. V gave up 1 base and J gave up 2 bases, with 12 bases separating them. CDR3 residues: CASSQVGASTYEQYF. CDR3 nucleotide sequence: TGTGCCAGCAGCCAAGTGGGGGCTTCTACCTACGAGCAGTACTTC. Full variable domain (rest looked up from reference TRBV14 and TRBJ2-7): EAGVTQFPSHSVIEKGQTVTLRCDPISGHDNLYWYRRVMGKEIKFLLHFVKESKQDESGMPNNRFLAERTGGTYSTLKVQPAELEDSGVYFCASSQVGASTYEQYFGPGTRLTVT.

The V and J genes are TRBV30 and TRBJ1-5; D ambiguous. Trimming stripped 2 bases from V and 1 base from J, with 6 bases between. Germline loops: CDR1 GTSNPN, CDR2 SVGIG (reference sequence). CDR3 length: 13 amino acids. CDR3 nucleotide sequence: TGTGCCTGGAGTTATTCGAGCAATCAGCCCCAGCATTTT. It is translated as CAWSYSSNQPQHF.

V usage is TRBV30 and J usage is TRBJ2-1; D perhaps matches TRBD2 (6 bases). The CDR3 extends over 15 amino acids. Germline CDR1 reads GTSNPN; CDR2 reads SVGIG (reference sequence). V dropped 4 bases and J dropped 0 bases, with 13 bases sitting between them. CDR3 residues: CAWKVGGTSYNEQFF. CDR3 bases: TGTGCCTGGAAGGTCGGGGGTACCTCCTACAATGAGCAGTTCTTC.